The rows below give T cell receptor beta chains drawn from one sample of a study of blood T cell repertoires in COVID-19. Clones were read by immunoSEQ multiplex PCR, and TCRdb kept only the in-frame ones, dropping some. This repertoire shows 200,000 to 300,000 clones, 75% to 90% found once; its top ten account for around 3.1%. The specimen sequenced was PBMCs or T cells enriched from blood (not recorded which). These receptors were taken from a woman aged 35 to 49 who had been exposed to COVID-19. Each CDR3 is given with its conserved first and last residue. Fields, in order: J gene, D gene, V gene, clone size, CDR3 DNA, CDR3 protein. The D gene is left open where the match is weak. Not all rows give a size; the values are once, few, many and, for expanded clones, a class.

j_gene: TRBJ1-2; d_gene: .; v_gene: TRBV11-1; abundance: once; CDR3nt: TGTGCCAGCAGCTTCGATGGGGCAGGCCTACACGGCTACACCTTC; CDR3aa: CASSFDGAGLHGYTF
j_gene: TRBJ2-1; d_gene: .; v_gene: TRBV7-3; abundance: .; CDR3nt: TGTGCCAGCAGCTTAAGCAGGGATGAATACAATGAGCAGTTCTTC; CDR3aa: CASSLSRDEYNEQFF
j_gene: TRBJ1-1; d_gene: .; v_gene: TRBV5-1; abundance: .; CDR3nt: TGCGCCAGCAGCCCGCTAATGAACACTGAAGCTTTCTTT; CDR3aa: CASSPLMNTEAFF
j_gene: TRBJ2-5; d_gene: TRBD1; v_gene: TRBV7-2; abundance: .; CDR3nt: TGTGCCAGCAGCTTGAGACCACAGGGGATGGGAGAGACCCAGTACTTC; CDR3aa: CASSLRPQGMGETQYF
j_gene: TRBJ1-1; d_gene: .; v_gene: TRBV20-1; abundance: once; CDR3nt: TGCAGTGCTAGAGATTACAGTAGGGCTTTCTTT; CDR3aa: CSARDYSRAFF
j_gene: TRBJ1-2; d_gene: .; v_gene: TRBV12-3/TRBV12-4; abundance: once; CDR3nt: TGTGCCAGCAGGCCGACTATTAACTATGGCTACACCTTC; CDR3aa: CASRPTINYGYTF
j_gene: TRBJ1-2; d_gene: TRBD1; v_gene: TRBV28; abundance: .; CDR3nt: TGTGCCAGCAGTTTCCGGGACAGGGGGTTCGTCTATGGCTACACCTTC; CDR3aa: CASSFRDRGFVYGYTF
j_gene: TRBJ1-1; d_gene: .; v_gene: TRBV5-4; abundance: .; CDR3nt: TGTGCCAGCAGCTGGGGGGACTTGAACACTGAAGCTTTCTTT; CDR3aa: CASSWGDLNTEAFF
j_gene: TRBJ1-6; d_gene: .; v_gene: TRBV6-5; abundance: .; CDR3nt: TGTGCCAGCAGTTACTCGAATCGGGGAGCCAATTCACCCCTCCACTTT; CDR3aa: CASSYSNRGANSPLHF
j_gene: TRBJ2-3; d_gene: TRBD2; v_gene: TRBV5-1; abundance: .; CDR3nt: TGCGCCAGCAGCTGGCGCCCTAGCGGGGGAAGCACAGATACGCAGTATTTT; CDR3aa: CASSWRPSGGSTDTQYF
j_gene: TRBJ2-2; d_gene: TRBD1; v_gene: TRBV18; abundance: .; CDR3nt: TGTGCCAGCTCAGGGACAGCGAACACCGGGGAGCTGTTTTTT; CDR3aa: CASSGTANTGELFF
j_gene: TRBJ2-5; d_gene: .; v_gene: TRBV7-2; abundance: .; CDR3nt: TGTGCCAGCAGCTCTCCGAGATCCCCGCGAAAGACCCAGTACTTC; CDR3aa: CASSSPRSPRKTQYF
j_gene: TRBJ1-6; d_gene: .; v_gene: TRBV24-1; abundance: .; CDR3nt: TGTGCCACCAGTCTAGAAGCAGCCAATTCACCCCTCCACTTT; CDR3aa: CATSLEAANSPLHF
j_gene: TRBJ2-1; d_gene: .; v_gene: TRBV5-5; abundance: .; CDR3nt: TGTGCCAGCAGGTGGGACATACGGGGAGACAATGAGCAGTTCTTC; CDR3aa: CASRWDIRGDNEQFF
j_gene: TRBJ2-7; d_gene: TRBD1; v_gene: TRBV4-1; abundance: many; CDR3nt: TGCGCCAGCAGCCAGCCGGGACAGGGGGCTCGCGAGCAGTACTTC; CDR3aa: CASSQPGQGAREQYF
j_gene: TRBJ1-1; d_gene: TRBD1; v_gene: TRBV12-3/TRBV12-4; abundance: .; CDR3nt: TGTGCCAGCAGGGACAGGGGAGACACTGAAGCTTTCTTT; CDR3aa: CASRDRGDTEAFF
j_gene: TRBJ1-4; d_gene: .; v_gene: TRBV18; abundance: .; CDR3nt: TGTGCCAGCTCACGCTCAGGCGGACTTAATGAAAAACTGTTTTTT; CDR3aa: CASSRSGGLNEKLFF
j_gene: TRBJ1-6; d_gene: .; v_gene: TRBV28; abundance: .; CDR3nt: TGTGCCAGCAGTTCCGGTCGGGGTTCACCCCTCCACTTT; CDR3aa: CASSSGRGSPLHF
j_gene: TRBJ1-2; d_gene: TRBD1; v_gene: TRBV6-2/TRBV6-3; abundance: .; CDR3nt: TGTGCCAGCAGTGACCCCAGGGGGAGTTCATATGGCTACACCTTC; CDR3aa: CASSDPRGSSYGYTF
j_gene: TRBJ2-2; d_gene: TRBD2; v_gene: TRBV5-1; abundance: .; CDR3nt: TGCGCCAGCAGATTCTCCGCTAGCGGGAACACCGGGGAGCTGTTTTTT; CDR3aa: CASRFSASGNTGELFF
j_gene: TRBJ1-5; d_gene: .; v_gene: TRBV19; abundance: .; CDR3nt: TGTGCCAGTAGTTCTATTCGGAGCGGCAATCAGCCCCAGCATTTT; CDR3aa: CASSSIRSGNQPQHF
j_gene: TRBJ1-5; d_gene: .; v_gene: TRBV7-9; abundance: .; CDR3nt: TGTGCCAGCAGCTTAGTGGCAGGGGAAAGCAATCAGCCCCAGCATTTT; CDR3aa: CASSLVAGESNQPQHF
j_gene: TRBJ1-1; d_gene: .; v_gene: TRBV4-1; abundance: .; CDR3nt: TGCGCCAGCAGACCTATAGACAGGAACACTGAAGCTTTCTTT; CDR3aa: CASRPIDRNTEAFF
j_gene: TRBJ1-4; d_gene: .; v_gene: TRBV18; abundance: .; CDR3nt: TGTGCCAGCTCACCCCTGGGTGGTTCGGGGAAACTGTTTTTT; CDR3aa: CASSPLGGSGKLFF
j_gene: TRBJ2-7; d_gene: TRBD1; v_gene: TRBV18; abundance: once; CDR3nt: TGTGCCAGCTCACGACAGGGTCTGAACGAGCAGTACTTC; CDR3aa: CASSRQGLNEQYF
j_gene: TRBJ2-3; d_gene: .; v_gene: TRBV12-5; abundance: .; CDR3nt: TGTGCTAGTGCAACCACCTCGGGAAGCACAGATACGCAGTATTTT; CDR3aa: CASATTSGSTDTQYF
j_gene: TRBJ2-7; d_gene: .; v_gene: TRBV6-2/TRBV6-3; abundance: .; CDR3nt: TGTGCCAGCAGTCTATTATTAGACAGAATGACCTACGAGCAGTACTTC; CDR3aa: CASSLLLDRMTYEQYF
j_gene: TRBJ2-3; d_gene: .; v_gene: TRBV27; abundance: .; CDR3nt: TGTGCCAGCAGCCTTAGGGGCCAACACACAGATACGCAGTATTTT; CDR3aa: CASSLRGQHTDTQYF
j_gene: TRBJ2-7; d_gene: .; v_gene: TRBV10-3; abundance: .; CDR3nt: TGTGCCATCAGTGATCGGAGTCAGGGGTCGAGAGAGCAGTACTTC; CDR3aa: CAISDRSQGSREQYF
j_gene: TRBJ1-5; d_gene: .; v_gene: TRBV2; abundance: .; CDR3nt: TGTGCCAGCAGTGATTCAGGATTCAGTCAGCCCCAGCATTTT; CDR3aa: CASSDSGFSQPQHF
j_gene: TRBJ2-1; d_gene: TRBD1; v_gene: TRBV28; abundance: .; CDR3nt: TGTGCCAGCGTCCCCGGGACAGGGTCCTACAATGAGCAGTTCTTC; CDR3aa: CASVPGTGSYNEQFF
j_gene: TRBJ2-5; d_gene: TRBD2; v_gene: TRBV10-1; abundance: .; CDR3nt: TGCGCCACCGAGGGACTACCTGAGGCCCAGTACTTC; CDR3aa: CATEGLPEAQYF
j_gene: TRBJ2-3; d_gene: TRBD2; v_gene: TRBV25-1; abundance: .; CDR3nt: TGTGCCAGCAGTCCCCTTGCTAGCGGGGGCACAGATACGCAGTATTTT; CDR3aa: CASSPLASGGTDTQYF
j_gene: TRBJ1-1; d_gene: TRBD1; v_gene: TRBV7-9; abundance: .; CDR3nt: TGTGCCAGCAGCTTTGCCGGACAGGGCGAAGCTTTCTTT; CDR3aa: CASSFAGQGEAFF
j_gene: TRBJ1-4; d_gene: TRBD1; v_gene: TRBV9; abundance: .; CDR3nt: TGTGCCAGCAGCACGACGACAGGGGAGGTCAGGGAAAAACTGTTTTTT; CDR3aa: CASSTTTGEVREKLFF
j_gene: TRBJ1-1; d_gene: TRBD1; v_gene: TRBV5-4; abundance: .; CDR3nt: TGTGCCAGCAGCAACAGGGGGGGCACTGAAGCTTTCTTT; CDR3aa: CASSNRGGTEAFF
j_gene: TRBJ1-1; d_gene: .; v_gene: TRBV7-8; abundance: once; CDR3nt: TGTGCCAGCAGCTCCCAACCTCGGACCGCGGGGACTGAAGCTTTCTTT; CDR3aa: CASSSQPRTAGTEAFF
j_gene: TRBJ1-4; d_gene: .; v_gene: TRBV3-1/TRBV3-2; abundance: .; CDR3nt: TGTGCCAGCAGCCAAGCCCTTAGACAGGATGAAAAACTGTTTTTT; CDR3aa: CASSQALRQDEKLFF
j_gene: TRBJ2-1; d_gene: .; v_gene: TRBV5-8; abundance: .; CDR3nt: TGTGCCAGCAGCTTTAGTGGGGGCGTAAATGAGCAGTTCTTC; CDR3aa: CASSFSGGVNEQFF
j_gene: TRBJ2-1; d_gene: TRBD2; v_gene: TRBV6-5; abundance: .; CDR3nt: TGTGCCAGCACAAGCGGGAGGGCCTACAATGAGCAGTTCTTC; CDR3aa: CASTSGRAYNEQFF
j_gene: TRBJ2-2; d_gene: .; v_gene: TRBV9; abundance: .; CDR3nt: TGTGCCAGCAGCGTTTCTAACTCTGGCACCGGGGAGCTGTTTTTT; CDR3aa: CASSVSNSGTGELFF
j_gene: TRBJ2-1; d_gene: .; v_gene: TRBV5-1; abundance: .; CDR3nt: TGTGCCAGCAGCTTCGGGGAAGGACCCCTGTATGAGCAGTTCTTC; CDR3aa: CASSFGEGPLYEQFF
j_gene: TRBJ2-5; d_gene: TRBD1; v_gene: TRBV19; abundance: .; CDR3nt: TGTGCCAGTAGTACTGACGGTAGGGACAGGGGGCAAGAGACCCAGTACTTC; CDR3aa: CASSTDGRDRGQETQYF
j_gene: TRBJ2-2; d_gene: .; v_gene: TRBV28; abundance: once; CDR3nt: TGTGCCAGCACTCAAACGGGAGGGGGCAGGGACGGGGAGCTGTTTTTT; CDR3aa: CASTQTGGGRDGELFF
j_gene: TRBJ1-6; d_gene: .; v_gene: TRBV2; abundance: .; CDR3nt: TGTGCCAGCAGTGATACATATTCACCCCTCCACTTT; CDR3aa: CASSDTYSPLHF